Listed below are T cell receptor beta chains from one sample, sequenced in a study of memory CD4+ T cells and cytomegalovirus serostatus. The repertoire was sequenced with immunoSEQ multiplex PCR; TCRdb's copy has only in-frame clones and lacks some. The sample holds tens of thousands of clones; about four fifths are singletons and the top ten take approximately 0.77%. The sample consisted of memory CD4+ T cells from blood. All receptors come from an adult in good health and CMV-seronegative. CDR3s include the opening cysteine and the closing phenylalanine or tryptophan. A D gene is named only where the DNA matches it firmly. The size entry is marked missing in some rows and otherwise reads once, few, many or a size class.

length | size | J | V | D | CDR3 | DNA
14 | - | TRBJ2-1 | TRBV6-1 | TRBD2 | CASRRLAGGNEQFF | TGTGCCAGCAGAAGGCTAGCGGGGGGGAATGAGCAGTTCTTC
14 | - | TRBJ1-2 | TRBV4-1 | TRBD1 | CASSQGDRGYGYTF | TGCGCCAGCAGCCAAGGGGACAGGGGTTATGGCTACACCTTC
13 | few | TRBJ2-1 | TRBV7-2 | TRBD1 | CASTGGGYNEQFF | TGTGCCAGCACAGGGGGTGGGTACAATGAGCAGTTCTTC
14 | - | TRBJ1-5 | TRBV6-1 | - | CASSVGGVGQPQHF | TGTGCCAGCAGTGTGGGGGGGGTAGGTCAGCCCCAGCATTTT
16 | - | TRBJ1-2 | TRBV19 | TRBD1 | CASSRQGQGAGYGYTF | TGTGCCAGTAGTCGTCAAGGTCAGGGGGCTGGCTATGGCTACACCTTC
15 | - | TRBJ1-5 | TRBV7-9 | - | CASSFSGPVNQPQHF | TGTGCCAGCAGCTTTTCGGGTCCTGTCAATCAGCCCCAGCATTTT
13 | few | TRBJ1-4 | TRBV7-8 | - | CASSLGLNEKLFF | TGTGCCAGCAGCTTAGGTCTTAATGAAAAACTGTTTTTT
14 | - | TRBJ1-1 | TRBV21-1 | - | CASKNLTRWSEAFF | TGTGCCAGCAAGAACCTGACAAGGTGGTCTGAAGCTTTCTTT
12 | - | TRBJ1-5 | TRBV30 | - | CAWDRLNQPQHF | TGTGCCTGGGACAGGCTCAATCAGCCCCAGCATTTT
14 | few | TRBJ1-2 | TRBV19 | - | CASSVGGSNYGYTF | TGTGCCAGTAGTGTCGGAGGTTCCAACTATGGCTACACCTTC
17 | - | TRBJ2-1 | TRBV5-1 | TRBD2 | CASSPLPSGGAYNEQFF | TGCGCCAGCAGCCCCCTACCGAGCGGGGGGGCTTACAATGAGCAGTTCTTC
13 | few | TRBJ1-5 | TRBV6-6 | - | CASRLDSNQPQHF | TGTGCCAGCAGACTGGATAGCAATCAGCCCCAGCATTTT
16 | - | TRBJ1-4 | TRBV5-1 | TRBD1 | CASSLDATGGNEKLFF | TGCGCCAGCAGCTTGGACGCGACAGGGGGTAATGAAAAACTGTTTTTT
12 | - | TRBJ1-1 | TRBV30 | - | CASQAGRTEAFF | TGTGCCTCCCAGGCAGGGAGAACTGAAGCTTTCTTT
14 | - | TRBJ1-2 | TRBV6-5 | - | CASSYSKSGDGYTF | TGTGCCAGCAGTTACTCGAAATCCGGTGATGGCTACACCTTC
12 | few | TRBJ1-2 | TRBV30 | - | CAWSKGPYGYTF | TGTGCCTGGAGTAAGGGGCCCTATGGCTACACCTTC